The T cell receptor beta chain under discussion was sequenced for a study of cytotoxic CD8 clonotypes in ibrutinib-treated CLL (TCRdb year 2021). Study-wide context: In this cohort, 15 patients were treatment-naive and approximately ten were relapsed/refractory, while roughly 18 had unmutated IGHV. Responses were partial in 25 or so patients and complete in 2; after median around 68 months follow-up, roughly 14 stayed in remission and some twelve progressed. The response samples were drawn at a median of roughly twelve months into treatment, with a range of roughly 6 to 36 months. On average, each sample yielded 250,000 to 300,000 productive templates and 85,000 to 95,000 productive rearrangements. Longitudinal samples were available for about 30% of the 86 trial participants. Cryopreserved peripheral blood mononuclear cells were collected at three points: before therapy, at response, and at either sustained remission or disease progression.

The CDR3 starts with the cysteine, ends with the phenylalanine, and has 13 residues. Just CDR3 DNA is preserved here, 39 bases in frame from base 1. From a lookup of the germline V gene, CDR1 and CDR2 are MNHNS and SASEGT. V is pared back by 1 base and J by 10 bases, with 11 bases lying between the germline termini. A few counts support this clone. The specificity of this receptor is unknown. Base qualities were left out, and no much larger clone turns up one base away. A MiSeq instrument was used for deep resolution sequencing, which targeted depths ranging from 1 in 1 million up to 1 in 200,000 T cells, with coverage averaging 10x for each clonotype. The immunoSEQ hsTCRB Kit was used to generate the TCR beta libraries. The study's own analysis went as follows. The data were analyzed with ImmunoSEQ Analyzer and ImmunoSEQ Data Assistant, and V, D and J gene assignments followed IMGT definitions. Clonality, which ranges from 0 to 1, was calculated as one minus the normalized Shannon entropy of productive rearrangement frequencies. Only overrepresented clonotypes making up at least 0.05% of each patient's repertoire were included in the public clonotype analysis. About a dozen age-matched healthy donor repertoires from immuneACCESS served as clonality controls. TCRdb re-hosts the immuneACCESS table, in-frame sequences only. Its copies lack some clones; in the studies checked, an unresolved V gene accounts for under half of them, and the cause for the rest is not known. For V, J and clone size, that table is used; D and trimming come from the DNA. This sample comprises approximately 330,000 clones, more than 65% of them detected only once. The ten top clones hold over 6.5% of the sample.

Study-wide conclusions, independent of this receptor: Baseline clonality was found to be higher than that of age-matched healthy donors and was strongly correlated with circulating CD8+ T-cell counts. Clonality increased at ibrutinib response, stayed stable in sustained remission, and fell back toward baseline at progression. Public clonotypes were rare and either shrank or stayed stable during treatment, and the rise in clonality at ibrutinib response reflected expansion of private clonotypes. Sustained-remission and progressing patients did not have matched sampling times, and lymph node repertoires were not examined.

For TCR beta library preparation, around 2.2 micrograms of genomic DNA was extracted from cryopreserved PBMCs. Longitudinal blood samples from CLL patients on ibrutinib monotherapy were analyzed using high-throughput TCR beta sequencing. The patients were enrolled in a single-center, open-label phase 2 trial of ibrutinib monotherapy. The TCR originated in a human donor with chronic lymphocytic leukemia. Material: PBMCs, obtained before ibrutinib treatment. The receptor chain draws on TRBV6-1 and TRBJ2-1; the D gene is perhaps TRBD2, from 5 matching bases. The CDR3 loop reads CASSEVWRVEQFF. At the DNA level, the sequence is TGTGCCAGCAGTGAAGTCTGGCGGGTCGAGCAGTTCTTC.